These 5 T cell receptor beta chains came from one sample sequenced in a study of technical replicates of blood from a handful of donors. Produced via immunoSEQ multiplex PCR; TCRdb's table is partial and in-frame only. The sample holds about 60,000 clones; around nine tenths are singletons and the top ten take around 5.2%. Sequencing input: PBMCs. Receptor source: a human donor in good health. Some clones in this sample may be carry-over from other donors' samples.

The chain links TRBV18 to TRBJ1-1, with D unclear. CDR1 and CDR2 from the germline V gene are KGHSH and LQKENI. This CDR3 region has 12 residues. The germline V and J ends were trimmed by 6 bases and 2 bases, with 7 bases remaining between them. CDR3 region: CASSILNTEAFF. The CDR3 DNA reads TGTGCCAGCTCCATTCTAAACACTGAAGCTTTCTTT.

The V and J genes are TRBV5-1 and TRBJ1-3; unclear D gene. The CDR3 loop spans 15 amino acids. Deletions cut 0 bases from V and 0 bases from J, with 7 bases between. Germline CDR1 SGHRS, CDR2 YFSETQ. The CDR3 loop is CASSLASVSGNTIYF. The CDR3 region has the DNA TGCGCCAGCAGCTTGGCCTCGGTCTCTGGAAACACCATATATTTT.

The chain combines TRBV7-2 with TRBJ2-3; D might be TRBD2 (5 bases). The CDR3 consists of 14 residues. Germline assignment: CDR1 SGHTA and CDR2 FQGNSA. The V gene lost 6 bases and the J gene lost 4 bases, with 14 bases spanning the gap. Here the CDR3 reads CASRNGVGSDTQYF. CDR3 sequence (DNA): TGTGCCAGCAGGAACGGGGTAGGGTCAGATACGCAGTATTTT.

The chain combines TRBV4-1 with TRBJ2-7; D not resolved. From germline, CDR1 is MGHRA and CDR2 YSYEKL. There are 15 residues in the CDR3. V was trimmed by 3 bases and J by 0 bases, leaving 12 bases between them. The CDR3 sequence is CASSQTRWNSYEQYF. For the CDR3, the DNA is TGCGCCAGCAGCCAGACCAGGTGGAACTCCTACGAGCAGTACTTC.

The J gene is TRBJ1-3, the V gene TRBV11-2; a weak D match, TRBD1 (6 bases). CDR1 SGHAT and CDR2 FQNNGV come from the germline V gene. The V and J ends lost 5 bases and 2 bases respectively, with 13 bases between them. CDR3 size: 15 residues. CDR3 sequence reads: CASSPQGYAGNTIYF. DNA for the CDR3: TGTGCCAGCAGCCCACAGGGTTATGCTGGAAACACCATATATTTT.